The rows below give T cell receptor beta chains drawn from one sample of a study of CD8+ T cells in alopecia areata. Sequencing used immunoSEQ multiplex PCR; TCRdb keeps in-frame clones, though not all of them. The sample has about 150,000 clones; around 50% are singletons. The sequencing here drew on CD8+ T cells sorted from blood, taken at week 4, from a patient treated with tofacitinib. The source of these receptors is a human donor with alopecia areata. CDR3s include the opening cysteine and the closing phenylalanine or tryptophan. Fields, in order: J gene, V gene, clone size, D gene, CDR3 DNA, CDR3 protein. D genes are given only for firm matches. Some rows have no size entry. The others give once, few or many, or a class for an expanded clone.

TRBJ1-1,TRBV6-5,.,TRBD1,TGTGCCAGCAGTTACACCCTGGGACAGTCGAACACTGAAGCTTTCTTT,CASSYTLGQSNTEAFF
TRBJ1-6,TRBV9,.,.,TGTGCCAGCAGCGTCTCAGATTCACCCCTCCACTTT,CASSVSDSPLHF
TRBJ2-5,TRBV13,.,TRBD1,TGTGCCAGCAGCTTCGGACAGGCGTATAATCAAGAGACCCAGTACTTC,CASSFGQAYNQETQYF
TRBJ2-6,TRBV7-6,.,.,TGTGCCAGCAGCCCTTTGACGGGGGCCAACGTCCTGACTTTC,CASSPLTGANVLTF
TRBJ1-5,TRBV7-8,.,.,TGTGCCAGCAGCGTACAGAATCAGCCCCAGCATTTT,CASSVQNQPQHF
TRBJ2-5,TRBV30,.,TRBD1,TGTGCCTGGAGAGAACCCCTACAGGGGGCTATGAGGGAGCAGTACTTC,CAWREPLQGAMREQYF
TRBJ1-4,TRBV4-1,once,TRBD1,TGCGCCAGCAGCCAGGGACAGGGGAATGAAAAACTGTTTTTT,CASSQGQGNEKLFF
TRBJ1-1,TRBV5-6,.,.,TGTGCCAGCAACTCGGGGGGCTTTGAAGCTTTCTTT,CASNSGGFEAFF
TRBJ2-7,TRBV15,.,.,TGTGCCACCAGCAGAGGAGGAGAGGGGGCCTACGAGCAGTACTTC,CATSRGGEGAYEQYF
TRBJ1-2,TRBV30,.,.,TGTGCCTGGAGCGGCTCCAGAGGTTGGGGCTACACCTTC,CAWSGSRGWGYTF
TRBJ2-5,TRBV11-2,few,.,TGTGCCAGCAGAGAAGAAGGGCTCCAAGAGACCCAGTACTTC,CASREEGLQETQYF
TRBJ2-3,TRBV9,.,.,TGTGCCAGCAGCGGGGGAACCACAGATACGCAGTATTTT,CASSGGTTDTQYF
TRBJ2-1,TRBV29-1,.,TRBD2,TGCAGCGTTGGCGGGGGGCCAGAGAATGAGCAGTTCTTC,CSVGGGPENEQFF
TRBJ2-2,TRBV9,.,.,TGTGCCAGCAGCGTTGGAGGTTTCCCCGGGGAGCTGTTTTTT,CASSVGGFPGELFF
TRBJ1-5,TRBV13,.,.,TGTGCCAGCAGCTTGGGGGGGCTGAATCAGCCCCAGCATTTT,CASSLGGLNQPQHF
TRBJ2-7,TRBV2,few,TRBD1,TGTGCCACGCAGAAGGGACAGGGTGGCTACGAGCAGTACTTC,CATQKGQGGYEQYF
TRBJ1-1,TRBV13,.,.,TGTGCCAGCAGCTTTGGCTCTGAAGCTTTCTTT,CASSFGSEAFF
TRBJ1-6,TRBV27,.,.,TGTGCCAGCAGTTTTGGGGGGCTTTTGGCACCCCTCCACTTT,CASSFGGLLAPLHF
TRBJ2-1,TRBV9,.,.,TGTGCCAGCAGCGTGGACGGGAATGAGCAGTTCTTC,CASSVDGNEQFF
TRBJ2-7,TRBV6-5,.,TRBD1,TGTGCCAGCAAGAATGGACAGGGGGCATCCGAGCAGTACTTC,CASKNGQGASEQYF
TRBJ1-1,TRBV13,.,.,TGTGCCAGCAGCTTAGAGAGTGGGACTCAGGCTTTCTTT,CASSLESGTQAFF
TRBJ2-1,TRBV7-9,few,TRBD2,TGTGCCAGCAGTCCGTATCTAGCGGGGGCCGGGGTGGAGCAGTTCTTC,CASSPYLAGAGVEQFF
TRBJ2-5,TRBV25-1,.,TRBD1,TGTGCCAGCAGTTGGGGACAGGGACAAGAGACCCAGTACTTC,CASSWGQGQETQYF
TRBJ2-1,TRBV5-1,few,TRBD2,TGCGCCAGCAGACTTAGCGGGGGCTCCTACAATGAGCAGTTCTTC,CASRLSGGSYNEQFF
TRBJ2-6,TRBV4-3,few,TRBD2,TGCGCCAGCAGCCACGGGACTAGCGGACCCTCTGGGGCCAACGTCCTGACTTTC,CASSHGTSGPSGANVLTF
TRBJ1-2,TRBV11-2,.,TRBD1,TGTGCCAGCAGCTTAGATCCGGAGGGGGCGAACTATGGCTACACCTTC,CASSLDPEGANYGYTF
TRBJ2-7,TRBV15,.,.,TGTGCCACCAGCAGTGGACGTCATGGTGCCTACGAGCAGTACTTC,CATSSGRHGAYEQYF
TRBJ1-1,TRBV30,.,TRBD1,TGTGCCTACGTCTCGGACAGGGGACTTGAAGCTTTCTTT,CAYVSDRGLEAFF
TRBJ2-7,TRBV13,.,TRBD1,TGTGCCAGCAGCTCGGACAGGGGGTACGAGCAGTACTTC,CASSSDRGYEQYF
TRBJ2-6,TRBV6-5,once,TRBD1,TGTGCCAGCAGTTACCCCAGACAGGGGACCAACGTCCTGACTTTC,CASSYPRQGTNVLTF
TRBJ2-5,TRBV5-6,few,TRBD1,TGTGCCAGCAGCTTGGACGACAGGGGGTGGCAAGAGACCCAGTACTTC,CASSLDDRGWQETQYF
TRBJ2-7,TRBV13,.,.,TGTGCCAGCAGCTTAGCGGGACACCTCTCCTACGAGCAGTACTTC,CASSLAGHLSYEQYF
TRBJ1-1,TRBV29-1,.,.,TGCAGCGTTTTGCCCGGAACTGAAGCTTTCTTT,CSVLPGTEAFF
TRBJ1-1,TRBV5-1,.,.,TGCGCCAGCAGCTTGGAGGGATCCTTGAACACTGAAGCTTTCTTT,CASSLEGSLNTEAFF
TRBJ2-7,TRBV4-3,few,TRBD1,TGCGCCAGCAGCCAAGCCTCTCAGACAGGGGCCAGCTCCTACGAGCAGTACTTC,CASSQASQTGASSYEQYF
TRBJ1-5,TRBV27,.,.,TGTGCCAGCAGTTCCGTGGGTTATAGCAATCAGCCCCAGCATTTT,CASSSVGYSNQPQHF
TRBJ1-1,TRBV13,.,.,TGTGCCAGCAGCTTCGGGATGAACACTGAAGCTTTCTTT,CASSFGMNTEAFF
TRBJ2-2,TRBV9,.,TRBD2,TGTGCCAGCTCAGGGGGACTAGCGAAGACCGGGGAGCTGTTTTTT,CASSGGLAKTGELFF
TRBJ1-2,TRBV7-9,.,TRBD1,TGTGCCAGCAGCCCAGGACAGGGTTTGGTTCATGGCTACACCTTC,CASSPGQGLVHGYTF
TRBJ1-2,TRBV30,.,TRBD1,TGTGCCTACAGGACAGGGCCTGCTAACTATGGCTACACCTTC,CAYRTGPANYGYTF
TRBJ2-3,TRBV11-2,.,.,TGTGCCAGCAGCTTAGACGAGTGGGGCAATAGGGATACGCAGTATTTT,CASSLDEWGNRDTQYF
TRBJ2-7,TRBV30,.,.,TGTGCCTGGAGTTCTCAGGGTTACGAGCAGTACTTC,CAWSSQGYEQYF
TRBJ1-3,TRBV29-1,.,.,TGCAGCTTCTTAGGGGACTCTGGAAACACCATATATTTT,CSFLGDSGNTIYF
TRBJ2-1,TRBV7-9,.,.,TGTGCCAGCAGCTTAGCAAATCCGGCTCAGTTCTTC,CASSLANPAQFF
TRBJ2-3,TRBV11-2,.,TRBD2,TGTGCCAGCAGCTCACTAGCGGGGACAGATACGCAGTATTTT,CASSSLAGTDTQYF
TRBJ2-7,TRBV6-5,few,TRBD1,TGTGCCAGCAGCCCCGGACAGGGCTGGTACGAGCAGTACTTC,CASSPGQGWYEQYF
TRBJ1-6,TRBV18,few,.,TGTGCCAGCTCACCACCCCCGCGGAGCTCCTATAATTCACCCCTCCACTTT,CASSPPPRSSYNSPLHF
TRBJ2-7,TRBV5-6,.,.,TGTGCCAGCAGTTTGGGCGTATCCTACGAGCAGTACTTC,CASSLGVSYEQYF
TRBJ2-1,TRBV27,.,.,TGTGCCAGCGTCGGGGGCTACAATGAGCAGTTCTTC,CASVGGYNEQFF
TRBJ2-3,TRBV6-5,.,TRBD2,TGTGCCAGCAGTTATATTTCTAGCGGGGGGGCAGATACGCAGTATTTT,CASSYISSGGADTQYF
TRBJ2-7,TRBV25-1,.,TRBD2,TGTGCCAGCAGTACCCTCGCGGGACTAGCGGGCTACGAGCAGTACTTC,CASSTLAGLAGYEQYF
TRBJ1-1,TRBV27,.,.,TGTGCCAGCAGTTGGGGTGTGAACACTGAAGCTTTCTTT,CASSWGVNTEAFF
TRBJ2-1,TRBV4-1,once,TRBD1,TGCGCCAGCAGTCGACAGGGGGCCGCCTACAATGAGCAGTTCTTC,CASSRQGAAYNEQFF
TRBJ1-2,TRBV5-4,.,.,TGTGCCAGCAGCTTGGAGGCAGGGTTGGTGGACTATGGCTACACCTTC,CASSLEAGLVDYGYTF
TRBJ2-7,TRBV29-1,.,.,TGCAGCGTTGTCCCAGGGGACGGCGAGCAGTACTTC,CSVVPGDGEQYF